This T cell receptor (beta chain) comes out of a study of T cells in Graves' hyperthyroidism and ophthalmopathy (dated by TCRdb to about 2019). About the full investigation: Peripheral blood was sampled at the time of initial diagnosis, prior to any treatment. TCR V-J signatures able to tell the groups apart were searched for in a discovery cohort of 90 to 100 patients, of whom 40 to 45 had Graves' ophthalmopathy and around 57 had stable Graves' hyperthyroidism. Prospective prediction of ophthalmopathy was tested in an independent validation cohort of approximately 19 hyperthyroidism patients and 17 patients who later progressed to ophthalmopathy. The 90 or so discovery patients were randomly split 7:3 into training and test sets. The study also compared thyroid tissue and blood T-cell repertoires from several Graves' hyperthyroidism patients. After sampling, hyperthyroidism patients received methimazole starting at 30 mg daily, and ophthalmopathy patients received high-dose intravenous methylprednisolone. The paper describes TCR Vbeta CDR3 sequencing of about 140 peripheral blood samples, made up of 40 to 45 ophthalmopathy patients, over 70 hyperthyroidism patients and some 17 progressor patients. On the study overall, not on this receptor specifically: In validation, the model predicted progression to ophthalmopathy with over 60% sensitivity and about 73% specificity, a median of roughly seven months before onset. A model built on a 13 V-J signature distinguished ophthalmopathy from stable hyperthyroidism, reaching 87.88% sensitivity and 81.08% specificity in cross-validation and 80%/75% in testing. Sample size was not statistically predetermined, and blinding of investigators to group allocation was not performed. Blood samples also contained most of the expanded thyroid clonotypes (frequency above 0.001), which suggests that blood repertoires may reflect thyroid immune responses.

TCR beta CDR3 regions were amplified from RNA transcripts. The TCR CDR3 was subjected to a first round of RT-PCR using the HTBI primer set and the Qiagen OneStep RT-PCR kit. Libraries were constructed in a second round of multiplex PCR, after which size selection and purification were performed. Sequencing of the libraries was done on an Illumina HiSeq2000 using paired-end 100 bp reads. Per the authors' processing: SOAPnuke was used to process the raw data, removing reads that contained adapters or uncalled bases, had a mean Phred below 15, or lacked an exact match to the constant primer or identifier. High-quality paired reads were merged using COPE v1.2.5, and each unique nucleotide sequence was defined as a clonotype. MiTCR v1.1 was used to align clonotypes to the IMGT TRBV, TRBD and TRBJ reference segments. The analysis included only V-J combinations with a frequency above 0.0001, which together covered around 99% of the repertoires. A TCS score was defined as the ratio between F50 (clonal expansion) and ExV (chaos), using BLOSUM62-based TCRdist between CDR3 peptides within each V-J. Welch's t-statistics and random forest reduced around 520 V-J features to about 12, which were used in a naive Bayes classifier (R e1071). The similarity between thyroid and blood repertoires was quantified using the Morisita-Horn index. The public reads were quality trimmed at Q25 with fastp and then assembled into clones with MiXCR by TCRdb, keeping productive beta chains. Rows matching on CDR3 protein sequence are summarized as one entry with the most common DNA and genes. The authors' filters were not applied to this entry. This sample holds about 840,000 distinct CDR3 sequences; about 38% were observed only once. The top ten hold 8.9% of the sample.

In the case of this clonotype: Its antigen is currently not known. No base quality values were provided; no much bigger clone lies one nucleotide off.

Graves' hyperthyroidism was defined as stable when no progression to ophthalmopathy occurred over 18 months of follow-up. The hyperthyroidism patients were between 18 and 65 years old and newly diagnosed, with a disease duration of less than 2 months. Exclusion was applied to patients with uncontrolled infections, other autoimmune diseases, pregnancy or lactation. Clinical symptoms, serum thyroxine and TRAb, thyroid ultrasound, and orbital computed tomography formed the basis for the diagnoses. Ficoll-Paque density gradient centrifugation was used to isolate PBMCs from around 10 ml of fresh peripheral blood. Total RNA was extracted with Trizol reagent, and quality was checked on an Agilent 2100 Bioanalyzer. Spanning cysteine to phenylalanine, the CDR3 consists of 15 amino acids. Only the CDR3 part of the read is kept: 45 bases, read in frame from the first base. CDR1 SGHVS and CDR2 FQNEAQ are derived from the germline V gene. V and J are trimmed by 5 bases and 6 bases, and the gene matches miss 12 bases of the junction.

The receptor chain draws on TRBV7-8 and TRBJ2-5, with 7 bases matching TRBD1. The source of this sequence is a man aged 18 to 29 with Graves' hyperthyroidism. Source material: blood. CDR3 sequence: CASSPLNTGVKTQYF. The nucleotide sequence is TGTGCCAGCAGCCCCCTAAATACAGGGGTGAAGACCCAGTACTTC.